This T cell receptor (beta chain) was observed in a study of molecular identifiers for immune sequencing clone quantification. Findings and limits, study-wide: Clonotypes topping 20 RNA copies carried over 97% of effector molecules but under 1% of naive ones.

CD8+CD4-CCR7+CD45RA+ cells were sorted as naive CD8 T cells. This clonotype was seen once. Its antigen is as yet unknown. TCRdb re-derived calls from the PCR reads in MiXCR, one entry per CDR3 protein. The profile shows roughly 630,000 distinct CDR3 sequences, 25% of them singletons. Trimming took off 0 bases at V and 6 bases at J, with 9 bases between the two ends. CDR3 size: 12 residues. Germline assignment: CDR1 GTSNPN and CDR2 SVGIG (reference sequence). V is TRBV30 and J is TRBJ2-7, with unresolved D. The receptor was derived from a human donor in good health. Some libraries in this study had Jurkat cell RNA spiked in. Material: naive CD8+ T cells from blood, with Jurkat cell RNA spiked in. Subset defined: FACS-sorted CD8+CD4-CCR7+CD45RA+ naive T cells. This CDR3 reads CAWSVLGPEQYF. CDR3 nucleotides: TGTGCCTGGAGTGTACTCGGGCCCGAGCAGTACTTC.